The 27 T cell receptor beta chains in this list originate from one sample, sequenced in a study of blood T cell repertoires in COVID-19. The table came from immunoSEQ multiplex PCR; TCRdb's copy has only in-frame clones and leaves some out. This repertoire shows about 240,000 clones, around nine tenths found once; its top ten account for about 7.1%. Sequenced material: peripheral blood. The receptors derive from a woman between 65 and 79 years old with active or convalescent COVID-19.

V is TRBV6-5 and J is TRBJ1-3; TRBD1 aligns across 9 bases. The germline V gene has CDR1 MNHEY and CDR2 SVGAGI. The trim removed 4 bases at V and 5 bases at J, leaving 6 bases unmatched. The CDR3 sequence is 15 residues long. The CDR3 coding sequence is TGTGCCAGCAGTTCGGGACAGGGTCGAAGAAACACCATATATTTT. Its translation is CASSSGQGRRNTIYF.

This clone was observed once. The gene calls are TRBV27 and TRBJ1-2; D may be TRBD1 (6 bases). The V end was cut by 3 bases, the J end by 4 bases, with 15 bases between. CDR1 and CDR2 (germline): MNHEY, SMNVEV (reference sequence). CDR3 length equals 15 residues. CDR3 DNA sequence: TGTGCCAGCAGTTTCGAGCGAGGGGGACCCTATGGCTACACCTTC. Translating it yields CASSFERGGPYGYTF.

As concerns this clone: The same CDR3 also results from other DNA sequences found in this sample. The rearrangement links TRBV7-9 to TRBJ2-3; TRBD2 agrees at 9 bases. This CDR3 is 15 amino acids long. Germline V gene data show CDR1 as SEHNR and CDR2 as FQNEAQ (reference sequence). Germline trimming cut 4 bases from V and 2 bases from J; bases unmatched to any gene: 4. CDR3 DNA: TGTGCCAGCAGCTCAAGCGGGGGGCTCACAGATACGCAGTATTTT. Its translation: CASSSSGGLTDTQYF.

This clone rates as medium-sized (0.01 to 0.1%). This sequence joins TRBV24-1 and TRBJ2-1; D gene ambiguous. The CDR3 consists of 12 residues. V lost 5 bases and J 5 bases, leaving 6 bases between the germline ends. From germline, CDR1 is KGHDR and CDR2 SFDVKD. CDR3 nucleotide sequence: TGTGCCACCAGTGCTGGAGACAATGAGCAGTTCTTC. As protein: CATSAGDNEQFF.

The chain links TRBV3-1 (or the pseudogene TRBV3-2) to TRBJ1-2; D may be TRBD1 (5 bases). V was pared by 1 base and J by 7 bases, with 10 bases between. CDR1 and CDR2 from the germline V gene are LGHDT and YNNKEL (reference sequence). CDR3 length equals 13 residues. The DNA of the CDR3 is TGTGCCAGCAGCCAAGCCCAGGGTTTTGGCTACACCTTC. This gives the protein CASSQAQGFGYTF.

The gene calls are TRBV5-1 and TRBJ1-2, with no clear D. V was clipped by 5 bases and J by 5 bases, with 37 bases between them. This CDR3 is built from 21 residues. Per germline, CDR1 SGHRS and CDR2 YFSETQ. The chain's CDR3 is CASSYAPQLGSRDLFRYGYTF. CDR3 coding DNA: TGCGCCAGCAGTTATGCCCCACAATTGGGGTCCCGGGATCTATTTCGATATGGCTACACCTTC.

J is TRBJ1-6 and V is TRBV7-6; TRBD1 agrees at 9 bases. Germline V gives CDR1 SGHVS, CDR2 FNYEAQ. The V gene end was trimmed by 5 bases and the J gene end by 7 bases; junction bases not matched to a gene: 9. The CDR3 loop spans 16 amino acids. The CDR3 DNA reads as TGTGCCAGCAGCCCCGGACAGGGGTTGGGAAATTCACCCCTCCACTTT. As protein: CASSPGQGLGNSPLHF.

The chain links TRBV7-8 to TRBJ2-3; 10 bases agree with TRBD2. Germline V gene sequence: CDR1 SGHVS, CDR2 FQNEAQ. CDR3 length equals 13 residues. V dropped 5 bases and J dropped 14; count of bases not matched to a gene: 10. CDR3 amino acids: CASSPGERGGRYF. The CDR3 DNA reads as TGTGCCAGCAGCCCGGGGGAGCGGGGGGGTCGGTATTTT.

The chain uses TRBV10-3 and TRBJ1-3; 7 bases map to TRBD1. The DNA end lines up better with TRBJ2-2; the J call may be wrong. The germline V gene has CDR1 ENHRY and CDR2 SYGVKD. The length of the CDR3 is 13 residues. CDR3 region: CASTGWDTGELFF. CDR3 DNA sequence: TGTGCCTCGACAGGGTGGGACACCGGGGAGCTGTTTTTT.

The chain is built from TRBV19 and TRBJ2-3; TRBD2 agrees at 10 bases. V trimming: 4 bases; J trimming: 2 bases; junction bases outside the gene matches: 6. The CDR3 spans 16 residues. Germline V gene lookup returns CDR1 LNHDA and CDR2 SQIVND (reference sequence). CDR3 nucleotides: TGTGCCAGTAGTACCACTAGCGGGATATACACAGATACGCAGTATTTT. Its translation is CASSTTSGIYTDTQYF.

This chain's CDR3 is CASRPGTGRGPDTQYF. DNA for the CDR3: TGTGCCAGCAGACCCGGGACAGGAAGGGGGCCGGATACGCAGTATTTT. The chain combines TRBV6-4 with TRBJ2-3; 8 positions match TRBD1. CDR3 size: 16 residues. Germline loops: CDR1 MRHNA, CDR2 SNTAGT. Trimming cost V 6 bases and J 6 bases; bases outside gene matches: 14.

This clone was seen only a few times. The rearrangement links TRBV5-5 to TRBJ1-3; no firm D call. Trimming cost V 4 bases and J 1 base, with 12 bases left between them. From germline, CDR1 is SGHKS and CDR2 YYEKEE (reference sequence). CDR3 length: 15 residues. The CDR3, as DNA: TGTGCCAGCAGCCTGCAGGAATTTTCTGGAAACACCATATATTTT. Residues: CASSLQEFSGNTIYF.

This clone is a singleton in its sample. This sequence joins TRBV6-5 and TRBJ1-4, with 7 bases matching TRBD1. Germline V CDR1 and CDR2: MNHEY, SVGAGI. The trim removed 5 bases at V and 5 bases at J, leaving 5 bases unmatched. This CDR3 has 14 residues. The CDR3 spells CASSQTGSNEKLFF. In DNA, the CDR3 is TGTGCCAGCAGTCAGACAGGGTCAAATGAAAAACTGTTTTTT.

This chain links TRBV15 with TRBJ2-5; TRBD2 agrees at 8 bases. This CDR3 spans 14 amino acids. Germline trimming cut 3 bases from V and 2 bases from J; bases unmatched to any gene: 2. The germline V gene encodes CDR1 LNHNV and CDR2 YYDKDF (reference sequence). The DNA of the CDR3 is TGTGCCACCAGCAGCCCGGGGGGGCAAGAGACCCAGTACTTC. Protein: CATSSPGGQETQYF.

The rearrangement joins TRBV18 to TRBJ2-4; possible D gene TRBD1, 5 bases. Per the germline V gene, CDR1 is KGHSH and CDR2 is LQKENI. V lost 2 bases and J 3 bases, leaving 26 bases between the germline ends. The CDR3 runs 20 residues. The CDR3 here is CASSPLNSQGRGPGKNIQYF. CDR3 sequence (DNA): TGTGCCAGCTCACCATTGAATAGTCAGGGAAGAGGACCTGGCAAAAACATTCAGTACTTC.

This clone was picked up one time. V gene TRBV5-5 combines with J gene TRBJ1-2, with a weak D call TRBD1 (5 bases). CDR1 SGHKS and CDR2 YYEKEE come from the germline V gene (reference sequence). V was pared by 2 bases and J by 4 bases, with 12 bases between. The CDR3 covers 14 residues. The DNA of the CDR3 is TGTGCCAGCAGCTTACTACAGGCAGGCTATGGCTACACCTTC. Amino acids: CASSLLQAGYGYTF. Full variable domain (missing parts from reference TRBV5-5 and TRBJ1-2): DAGVTQSPTHLIKTRGQQVTLRCSPISGHKSVSWYQQVLGQGPQFIFQYYEKEERGRGNFPDRFSARQFPNYSSELNVNALLLGDSALYLCASSLLQAGYGYTFGSGTRLTVV.

V gene TRBV7-6 combines with J gene TRBJ1-3, with D perhaps matching TRBD1 (5 bases). The CDR3 has 16 residues. Deletions cut 0 bases from V and 3 bases from J, with 12 bases between. The germline gives CDR1 SGHVS, CDR2 FNYEAQ. The CDR3 sequence: CASSLAVPRDGNTIYF. The CDR3 DNA is TGTGCCAGCAGCTTAGCGGTCCCCAGGGATGGAAACACCATATATTTT. Drawing the rest from reference TRBV7-6 and TRBJ1-3, the complete variable domain is GAGVSQSPRYKVTKRGQDVALRCDPISGHVSLYWYRQALGQGPEFLTYFNYEAQQDKSGLPNDRFSAERPEGSISTLTIQRTEQRDSAMYRCASSLAVPRDGNTIYFGEGSWLTVV.

This clone was seen more than once but under ten times. CDR3 sequence (DNA): TGTGCCAGCAGCGCCGACCGCGGTGGGGCACTGTTTTTT. Protein product: CASSADRGGALFF. The V gene is TRBV7-7, the J gene TRBJ1-4, with D perhaps TRBD1 (5 bases). CDR1 and CDR2 (germline): SSHAT, FNYEAQ (reference sequence). The CDR3 runs to 13 residues. V was clipped by 5 bases and J by 13 bases, with 17 bases between them.

The chain has TRBV11-2 and TRBJ1-5, with 8 bases identical to TRBD1. The CDR3 consists of 15 residues. Losses at the gene ends were 5 bases for V and 6 bases for J; bases not matched to a gene: 9. The germline V gene encodes CDR1 SGHAT and CDR2 FQNNGV. The DNA of the CDR3 is TGTGCCAGCAGCCGAGATCAGGGGGCTTTTCAGCCCCAGCATTTT. It is translated as CASSRDQGAFQPQHF.

This clone was found once. V and J are TRBV4-3 and TRBJ2-7, with 8 bases that match TRBD2. CDR1 and CDR2 (germline): LGHNA, YSLEER. The length of the CDR3 is 15 residues. Trimming removed 2 bases from V and 3 bases from J; junction bases left unmatched: 6. CDR3 protein: CASSQLHGGVYEQYF. The CDR3 nucleotides are TGCGCCAGCAGCCAACTACACGGGGGGGTCTACGAGCAGTACTTC.

The chain combines TRBV11-3 with TRBJ1-4; possible D gene TRBD1, 5 bases. The CDR3 covers 16 residues. V was shortened by 7 bases and J by 3 bases, with 18 bases between the two germline ends. Germline-derived CDR1 and CDR2 are SGHNT and YENEEA. CDR3 nucleotide sequence: TGTGCCAGCACCGTCTTGGAGGGGCTGGCTAATGAAAAACTGTTTTTT. Protein sequence: CASTVLEGLANEKLFF.

The V and J genes are TRBV29-1 and TRBJ1-4; no definite D call. The CDR3 length is 12 residues. Per the germline V gene, CDR1 is SQVTM and CDR2 is ANQGSEA. The V gene lost 4 bases and the J gene lost 7 bases, with 10 bases spanning the gap. The DNA of the CDR3 is TGCAGCGTTGGCGGCGGTGGTGAAAAACTGTTTTTT. This gives the protein CSVGGGGEKLFF. The full variable domain, completed using reference TRBV29-1 and TRBJ1-4, is SAVISQKPSRDICQRGTSLTIQCQVDSQVTMMFWYRQQPGQSLTLIATANQGSEATYESGFVIDKFPISRPNLTFSTLTVSNMSPEDSSIYLCSVGGGGEKLFFGSGTQLSVL.

The gene calls are TRBV29-1 and TRBJ1-1; D is possibly TRBD1 (6 bases). Looked up from germline, CDR1 is SQVTM and CDR2 is ANQGSEA. V was shortened by 8 bases and J by 1 base, with 14 bases between the two germline ends. The CDR3 loop spans 13 amino acids. CDR3 protein: CSLRTAQNTEAFF. CDR3 bases: TGCAGCTTAAGGACAGCCCAGAACACTGAAGCTTTCTTT.

The chain is built from TRBV6-5 and TRBJ1-5; D is possibly TRBD1 (5 bases). The CDR3 runs 13 residues. The V gene lost 6 bases and the J gene lost 7 bases, with 13 bases spanning the gap. Per germline, CDR1 MNHEY and CDR2 SVGAGI. The CDR3 DNA reads TGTGCCAGCAGGATCCAGGGTGAACAGCCCCAGCATTTT. Protein sequence: CASRIQGEQPQHF.

J is TRBJ1-1 and V is TRBV6-4; maybe TRBD1 (5 bases). V dropped 11 bases and J dropped 6 bases, with 25 bases sitting between them. This CDR3 region has 15 residues. Per the germline V gene, CDR1 is MRHNA and CDR2 is SNTAGT. The DNA for the CDR3 is TGTGCCTCATCCCCCGAAGTTGGGGGGATCGCTGAAGCTTTCTTT. Its translation: CASSPEVGGIAEAFF.

V usage is TRBV10-1 and J usage is TRBJ2-1; 12 bases map to TRBD2. The V and J ends lost 5 bases and 9 bases, in that order; junction bases with no gene match: 5. This CDR3 contains 14 residues. Germline loops: CDR1 WNHNN, CDR2 SYGVQD (reference sequence). The CDR3 here is CASSRTSGVSEQFF. For the CDR3, the DNA is TGCGCCAGCAGTAGGACTAGCGGGGTGAGTGAGCAGTTCTTC.

V is TRBV5-8 and J is TRBJ1-3; the D is unclear. Per the germline V gene, CDR1 is SGHTS and CDR2 is YDEGEE. The CDR3 totals 13 residues. Trimming removed 4 bases from V and 1 base from J, with 6 bases in between. This CDR3 is CASSPLSGNTIYF. For the CDR3, the DNA is TGTGCCAGCAGCCCCCTTTCTGGAAACACCATATATTTT.